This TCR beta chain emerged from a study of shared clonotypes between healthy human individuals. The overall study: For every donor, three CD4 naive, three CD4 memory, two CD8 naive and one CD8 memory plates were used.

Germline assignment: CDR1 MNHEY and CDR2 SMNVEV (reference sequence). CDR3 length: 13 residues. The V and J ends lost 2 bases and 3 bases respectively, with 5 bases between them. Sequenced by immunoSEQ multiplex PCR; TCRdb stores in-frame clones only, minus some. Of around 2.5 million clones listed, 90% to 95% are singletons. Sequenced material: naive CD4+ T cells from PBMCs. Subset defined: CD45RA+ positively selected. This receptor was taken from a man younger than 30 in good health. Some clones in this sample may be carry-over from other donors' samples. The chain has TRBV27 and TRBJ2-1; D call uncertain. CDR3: CASSLDFYNEQFF. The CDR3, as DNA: TGTGCCAGCAGTTTAGACTTCTACAATGAGCAGTTCTTC.